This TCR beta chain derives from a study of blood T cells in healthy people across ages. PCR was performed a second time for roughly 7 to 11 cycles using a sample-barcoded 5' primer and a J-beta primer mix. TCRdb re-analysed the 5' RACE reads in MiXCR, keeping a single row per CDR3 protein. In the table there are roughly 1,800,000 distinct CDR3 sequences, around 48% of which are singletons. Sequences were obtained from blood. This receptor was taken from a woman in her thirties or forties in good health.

The CDR3: CASSLDGGTSYEQYF. As DNA, the CDR3 is TGCGCCAGCAGCTTGGACGGGGGGACCTCCTACGAGCAGTACTTC. The V gene is TRBV5-1, the J gene TRBJ2-7; TRBD2 matches 7 bases. Germline lookup yields CDR1 SGHRS and CDR2 YFSETQ. The CDR3 sequence is 15 residues long. V shed 0 bases, J shed 0 bases, and the junction held 3 bases outside the gene matches.